The TCR beta chain described here comes from a study of T cell responses to AZD1222 COVID-19 vaccine. Regarding this clone: The antigen is not known.

The CDR3 extends over 14 amino acids. V lost 5 bases and J lost 2; bases outside the gene matches: 3. Per the germline V gene, CDR1 is SGHVS and CDR2 is FNYEAQ. General study points: Clonal diversity was possibly underestimated, and white British individuals and females predominated among donors. Once two AZD1222 doses were given, Spike-specific TCR breadth and depth went up.

Libraries were prepared by immunoSEQ multiplex PCR; TCRdb keeps only in-frame clonotypes and omits some of them. This sample has 95,000 to 110,000 clones, with around 91% found just once. The source was peripheral blood, collected on day 0 of AZD1222 vaccination. The receptor comes from an adult in good health. The rearrangement uses TRBV7-6 and TRBJ2-7, with 10 nucleotides matching TRBD2. The CDR3 coding sequence is TGTGCCAGCAGCCGGACTAGCGGTACCTACGAGCAGTACTTC. Translation: CASSRTSGTYEQYF.